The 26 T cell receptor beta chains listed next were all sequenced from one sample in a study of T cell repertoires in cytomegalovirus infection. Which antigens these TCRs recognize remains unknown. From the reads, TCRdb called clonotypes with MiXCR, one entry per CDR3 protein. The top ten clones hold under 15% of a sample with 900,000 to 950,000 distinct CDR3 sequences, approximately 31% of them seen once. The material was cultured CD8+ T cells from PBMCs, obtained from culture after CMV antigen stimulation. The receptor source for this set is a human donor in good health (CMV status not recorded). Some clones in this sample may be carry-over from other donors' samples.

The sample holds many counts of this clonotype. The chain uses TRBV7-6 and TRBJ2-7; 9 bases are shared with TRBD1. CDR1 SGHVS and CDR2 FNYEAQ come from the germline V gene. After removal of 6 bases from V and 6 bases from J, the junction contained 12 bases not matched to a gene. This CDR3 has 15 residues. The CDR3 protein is CASSSSGDRGFEQYF. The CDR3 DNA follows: TGTGCCAGCAGTTCCTCCGGCGACAGGGGGTTCGAGCAGTACTTC.

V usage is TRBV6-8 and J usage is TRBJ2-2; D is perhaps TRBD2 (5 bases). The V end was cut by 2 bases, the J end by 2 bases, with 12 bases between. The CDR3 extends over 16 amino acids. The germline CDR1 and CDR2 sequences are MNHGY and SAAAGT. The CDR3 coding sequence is TGTGCCAGCAGTTACAACCCAGCGGCTAACACCGGGGAGCTGTTTTTT. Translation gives CASSYNPAANTGELFF.

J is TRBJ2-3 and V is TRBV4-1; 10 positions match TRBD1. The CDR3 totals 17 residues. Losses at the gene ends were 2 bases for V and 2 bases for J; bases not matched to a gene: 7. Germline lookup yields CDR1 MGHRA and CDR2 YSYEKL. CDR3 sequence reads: CASSQPETGGPTDTQYF. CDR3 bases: TGCGCCAGCAGCCAACCCGAGACAGGGGGCCCCACAGATACGCAGTATTTT.

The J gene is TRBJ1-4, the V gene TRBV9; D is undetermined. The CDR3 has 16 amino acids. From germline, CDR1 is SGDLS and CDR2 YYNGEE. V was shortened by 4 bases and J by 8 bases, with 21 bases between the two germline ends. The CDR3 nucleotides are TGTGCCAGCAGCCCATTGAGAGGGCGCCCGGACGAAAAACTGTTTTTT. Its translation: CASSPLRGRPDEKLFF. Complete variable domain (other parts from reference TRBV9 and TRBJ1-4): DSGVTQTPKHLITATGQRVTLRCSPRSGDLSVYWYQQSLDQGLQFLIQYYNGEERAKGNILERFSAQQFPDLHSELNLSSLELGDSALYFCASSPLRGRPDEKLFFGSGTQLSVL.

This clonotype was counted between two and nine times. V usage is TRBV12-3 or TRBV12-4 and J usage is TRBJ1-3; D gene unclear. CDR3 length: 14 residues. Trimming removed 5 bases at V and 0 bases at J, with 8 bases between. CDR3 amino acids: CASSEHLSGNTIYF. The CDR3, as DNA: TGTGCCAGCAGTGAACACCTCTCTGGAAACACCATATATTTT.

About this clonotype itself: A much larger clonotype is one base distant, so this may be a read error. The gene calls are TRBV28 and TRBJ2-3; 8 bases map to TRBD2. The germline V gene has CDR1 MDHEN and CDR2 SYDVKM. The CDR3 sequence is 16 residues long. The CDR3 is CVSRTPGLGPSDTQYF. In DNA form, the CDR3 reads TGTGTCAGCAGAACACCGGGACTAGGACCCTCAGATACGCAGTATTTT.

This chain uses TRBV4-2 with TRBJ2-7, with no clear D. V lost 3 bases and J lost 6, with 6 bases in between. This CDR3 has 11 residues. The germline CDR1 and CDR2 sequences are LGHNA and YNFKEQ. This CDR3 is CASSHSVEQYF. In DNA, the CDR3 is TGTGCCAGCAGCCACTCAGTCGAGCAGTACTTC.

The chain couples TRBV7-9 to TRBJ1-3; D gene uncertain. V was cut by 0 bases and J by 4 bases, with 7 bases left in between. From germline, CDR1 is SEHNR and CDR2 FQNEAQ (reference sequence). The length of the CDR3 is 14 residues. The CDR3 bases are TGTGCCAGCAGCTTAGCTGGATGGGGAAACACCATATATTTT. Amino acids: CASSLAGWGNTIYF.

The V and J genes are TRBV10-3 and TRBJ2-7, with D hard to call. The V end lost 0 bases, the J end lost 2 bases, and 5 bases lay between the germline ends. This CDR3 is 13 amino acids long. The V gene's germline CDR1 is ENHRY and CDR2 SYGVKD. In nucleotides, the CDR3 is TGTGCCATCAGTGAGTCTAACCCCTACGAGCAGTACTTC. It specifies CAISESNPYEQYF.

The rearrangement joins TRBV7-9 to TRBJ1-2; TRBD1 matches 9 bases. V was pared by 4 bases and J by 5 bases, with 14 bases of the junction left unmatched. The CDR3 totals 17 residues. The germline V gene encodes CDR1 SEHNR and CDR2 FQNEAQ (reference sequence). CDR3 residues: CASSYRDRVASFYGYTF. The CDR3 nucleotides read TGTGCCAGCAGCTACCGGGACAGGGTTGCCTCTTTTTATGGCTACACCTTC.

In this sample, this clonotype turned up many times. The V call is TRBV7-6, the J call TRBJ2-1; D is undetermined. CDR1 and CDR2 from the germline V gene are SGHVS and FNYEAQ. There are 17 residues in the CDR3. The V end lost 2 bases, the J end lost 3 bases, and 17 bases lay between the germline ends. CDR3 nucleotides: TGTGCCAGCAGCTTATCCCCCTCCGGACCGATCTACAATGAGCAGTTCTTC. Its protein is CASSLSPSGPIYNEQFF.

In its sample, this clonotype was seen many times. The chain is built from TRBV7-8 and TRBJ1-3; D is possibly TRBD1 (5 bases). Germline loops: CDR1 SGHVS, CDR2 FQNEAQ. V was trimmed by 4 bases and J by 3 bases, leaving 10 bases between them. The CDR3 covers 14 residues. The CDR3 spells CASSSRQIGNTIYF. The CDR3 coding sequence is TGTGCCAGCAGCTCTAGACAGATTGGAAACACCATATATTTT.

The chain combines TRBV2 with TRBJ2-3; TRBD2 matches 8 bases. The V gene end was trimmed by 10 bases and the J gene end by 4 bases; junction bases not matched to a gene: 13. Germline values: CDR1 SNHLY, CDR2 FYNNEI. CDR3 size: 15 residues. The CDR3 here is CAIYGGDGPADTQYF. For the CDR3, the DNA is TGTGCCATCTACGGGGGGGATGGTCCCGCAGATACGCAGTATTTT.

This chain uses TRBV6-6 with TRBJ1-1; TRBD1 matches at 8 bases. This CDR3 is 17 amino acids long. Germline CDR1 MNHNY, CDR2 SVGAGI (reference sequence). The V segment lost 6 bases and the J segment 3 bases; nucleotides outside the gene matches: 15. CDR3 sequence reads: CASRQYRGAFEDTEAFF. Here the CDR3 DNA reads TGTGCCAGCAGACAATACAGGGGGGCATTTGAGGACACTGAAGCTTTCTTT.

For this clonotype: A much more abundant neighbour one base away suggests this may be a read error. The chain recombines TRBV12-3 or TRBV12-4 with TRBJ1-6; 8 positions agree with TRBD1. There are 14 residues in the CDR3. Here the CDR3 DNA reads TGTGCCAACAGTCTGGGACAGGATAATTCACCCCTCCACTTT. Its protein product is CANSLGQDNSPLHF.

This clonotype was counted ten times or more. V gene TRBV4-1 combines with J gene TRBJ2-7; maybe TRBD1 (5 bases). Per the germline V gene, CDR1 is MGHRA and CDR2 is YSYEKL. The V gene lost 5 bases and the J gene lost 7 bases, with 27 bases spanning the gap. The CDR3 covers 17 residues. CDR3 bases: TGCGCCAGCAGCACCGGGCTTGCGAGACAGTTGTCTCGAGAGCAGTACTTC. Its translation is CASSTGLARQLSREQYF.

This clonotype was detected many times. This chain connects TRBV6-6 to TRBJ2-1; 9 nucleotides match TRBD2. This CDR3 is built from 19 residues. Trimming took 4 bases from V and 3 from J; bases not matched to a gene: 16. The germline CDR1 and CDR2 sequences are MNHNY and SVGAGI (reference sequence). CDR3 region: CASSLADRRGLAIYNEQFF. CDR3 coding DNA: TGTGCCAGCAGTTTAGCGGACAGGAGAGGACTAGCGATCTACAATGAGCAGTTCTTC.

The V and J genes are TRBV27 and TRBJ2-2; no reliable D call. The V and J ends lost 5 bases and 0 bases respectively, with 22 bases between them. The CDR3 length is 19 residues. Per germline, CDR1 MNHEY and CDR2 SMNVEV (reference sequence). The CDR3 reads CASSPSPAVLNANTGELFF. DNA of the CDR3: TGTGCCAGCAGTCCCAGCCCGGCCGTTTTGAACGCGAACACCGGGGAGCTGTTTTTT.

This CDR3 reads CATSPTRGSGANVLTF. The CDR3 DNA reads TGTGCCACCAGTCCAACGAGGGGCTCTGGGGCCAACGTCCTGACTTTC. The chain combines TRBV24-1 with TRBJ2-6; D might be TRBD1 or TRBD2, each matching 5 bases. Trimming removed 6 bases at V and 0 bases at J, with 11 bases between. CDR3 length: 16 residues. CDR1 and CDR2 (germline): KGHDR, SFDVKD.

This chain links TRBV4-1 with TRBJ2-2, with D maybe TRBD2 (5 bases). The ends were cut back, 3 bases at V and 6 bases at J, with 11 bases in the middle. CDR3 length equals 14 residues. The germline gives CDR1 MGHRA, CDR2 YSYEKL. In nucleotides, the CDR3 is TGCGCCAGCAGCCATCCTAGCTCTCCCGGGGAGCTGTTTTTT. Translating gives CASSHPSSPGELFF.

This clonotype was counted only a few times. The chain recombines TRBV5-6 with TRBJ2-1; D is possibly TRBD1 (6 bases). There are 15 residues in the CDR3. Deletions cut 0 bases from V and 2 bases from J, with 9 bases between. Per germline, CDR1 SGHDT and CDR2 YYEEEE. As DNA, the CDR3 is TGTGCCAGCAGCTTGGAACAGGGCCCCTACAATGAGCAGTTCTTC. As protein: CASSLEQGPYNEQFF.

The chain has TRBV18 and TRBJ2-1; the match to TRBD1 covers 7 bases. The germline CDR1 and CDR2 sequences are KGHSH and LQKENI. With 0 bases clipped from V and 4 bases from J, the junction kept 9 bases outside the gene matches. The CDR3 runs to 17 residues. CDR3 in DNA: TGTGCCAGCTCACCACCGCCCTGGGACAGACTTTACAATGAGCAGTTCTTC. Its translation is CASSPPPWDRLYNEQFF.

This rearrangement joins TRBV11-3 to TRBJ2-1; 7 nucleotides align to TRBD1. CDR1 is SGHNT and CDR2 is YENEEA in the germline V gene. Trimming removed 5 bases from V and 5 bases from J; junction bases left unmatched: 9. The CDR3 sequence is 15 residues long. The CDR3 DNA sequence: TGTGCCAGCAGCCCGAACAGGGGCAGCCACAATGAGCAGTTCTTC. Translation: CASSPNRGSHNEQFF.

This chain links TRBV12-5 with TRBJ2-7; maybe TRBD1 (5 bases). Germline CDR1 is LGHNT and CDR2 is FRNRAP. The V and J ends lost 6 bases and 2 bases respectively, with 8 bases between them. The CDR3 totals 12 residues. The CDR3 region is CASGLTAYEQYV. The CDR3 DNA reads TGTGCTAGTGGACTGACAGCCTACGAGCAGTACGTC.

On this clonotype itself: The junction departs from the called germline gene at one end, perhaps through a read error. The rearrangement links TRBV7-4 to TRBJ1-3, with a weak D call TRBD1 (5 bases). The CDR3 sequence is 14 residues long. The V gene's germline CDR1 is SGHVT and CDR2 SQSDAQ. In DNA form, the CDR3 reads TGTGCCAGCAGCTTCTCGACAGCTGGAAGCACCATATATTTT. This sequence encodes CASSFSTAGSTIYF.

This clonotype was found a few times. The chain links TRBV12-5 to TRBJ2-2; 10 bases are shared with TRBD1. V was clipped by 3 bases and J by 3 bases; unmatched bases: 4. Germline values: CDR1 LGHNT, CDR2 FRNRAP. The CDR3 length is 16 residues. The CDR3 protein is CASGFGQGEYTGELFF. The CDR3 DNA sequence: TGTGCTAGTGGTTTCGGACAGGGGGAGTACACCGGGGAGCTGTTTTTT.